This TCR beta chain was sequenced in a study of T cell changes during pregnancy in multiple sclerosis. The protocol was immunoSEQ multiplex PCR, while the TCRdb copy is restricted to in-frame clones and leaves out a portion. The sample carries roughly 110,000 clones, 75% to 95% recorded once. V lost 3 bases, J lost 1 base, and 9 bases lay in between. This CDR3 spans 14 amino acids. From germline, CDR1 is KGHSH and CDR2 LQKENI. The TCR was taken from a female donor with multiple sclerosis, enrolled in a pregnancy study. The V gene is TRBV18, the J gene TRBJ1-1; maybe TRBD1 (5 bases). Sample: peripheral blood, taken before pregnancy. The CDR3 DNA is TGTGCCAGCTCACCCGGACACCCGAACACTGAAGCTTTCTTT. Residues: CASSPGHPNTEAFF.